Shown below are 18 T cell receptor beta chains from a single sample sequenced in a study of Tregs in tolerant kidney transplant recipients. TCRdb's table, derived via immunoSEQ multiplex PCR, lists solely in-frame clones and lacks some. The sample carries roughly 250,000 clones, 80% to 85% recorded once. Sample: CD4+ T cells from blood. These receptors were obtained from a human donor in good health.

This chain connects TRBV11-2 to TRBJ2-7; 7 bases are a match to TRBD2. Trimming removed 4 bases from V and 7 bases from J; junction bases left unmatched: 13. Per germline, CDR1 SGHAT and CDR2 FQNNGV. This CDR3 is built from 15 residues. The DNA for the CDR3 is TGTGCCAGCAGCTACCTGGGGGGGGACCTGTGGGAGCAGTACTTC. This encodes CASSYLGGDLWEQYF. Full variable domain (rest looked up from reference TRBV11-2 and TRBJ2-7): EAGVAQSPRYKIIEKRQSVAFWCNPISGHATLYWYQQILGQGPKLLIQFQNNGVVDDSQLPKDRFSAERLKGVDSTLKIQPAKLEDSAVYLCASSYLGGDLWEQYFGPGTRLTVT.

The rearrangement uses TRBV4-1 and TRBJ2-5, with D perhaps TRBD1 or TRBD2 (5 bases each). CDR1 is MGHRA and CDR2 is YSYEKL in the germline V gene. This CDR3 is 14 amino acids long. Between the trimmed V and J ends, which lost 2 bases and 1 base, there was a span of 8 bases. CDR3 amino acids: CASSQLGTQETQYF. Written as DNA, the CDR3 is TGCGCCAGCAGCCAACTCGGGACCCAAGAGACCCAGTACTTC.

The CDR3 DNA reads TGTGCCAGCAGCTTAACCGGGACAGGGAGCCATGGCTACACCTTC. Amino acid sequence: CASSLTGTGSHGYTF. The chain recombines TRBV7-3 with TRBJ1-2; 9 bases line up with TRBD1. This CDR3 is 15 amino acids long. V was pared by 0 bases and J by 6 bases, with 5 bases of the junction left unmatched. In germline, CDR1 is SGHTA, CDR2 FQGTGA.

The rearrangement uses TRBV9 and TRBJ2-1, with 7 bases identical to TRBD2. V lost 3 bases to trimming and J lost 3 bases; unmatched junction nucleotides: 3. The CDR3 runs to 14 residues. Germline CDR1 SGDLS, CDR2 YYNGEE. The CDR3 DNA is TGTGCCAGCAGCGCGACTAGCAGCTACAATGAGCAGTTCTTC. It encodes CASSATSSYNEQFF.

This chain's CDR3 is CASSRLDRGGMSYGYTF. The CDR3 DNA reads as TGTGCCAGCAGCCGCCTCGACAGGGGTGGGATGAGCTATGGCTACACCTTC. The chain employs TRBV27 and TRBJ1-2; 8 nucleotides agree with TRBD1. V was pared by 6 bases and J by 4 bases, with 16 bases of the junction left unmatched. CDR1 is MNHEY, CDR2 SMNVEV, per germline (reference sequence). This CDR3 spans 17 amino acids.

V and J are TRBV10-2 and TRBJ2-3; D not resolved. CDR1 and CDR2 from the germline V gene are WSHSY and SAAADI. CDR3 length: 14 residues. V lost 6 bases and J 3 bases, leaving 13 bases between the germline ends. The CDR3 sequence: CASRDPGHTDTQYF. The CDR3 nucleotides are TGCGCCAGCAGGGATCCGGGCCATACAGATACGCAGTATTTT.

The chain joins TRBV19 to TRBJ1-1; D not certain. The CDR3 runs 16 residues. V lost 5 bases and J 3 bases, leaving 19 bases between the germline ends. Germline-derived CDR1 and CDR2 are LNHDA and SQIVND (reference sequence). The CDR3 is CASSPRRVGRDTEAFF. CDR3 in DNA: TGTGCCAGTAGTCCCCGTAGGGTGGGGAGGGACACTGAAGCTTTCTTT.

CDR3 region: CASSLGDLSRGEQFF. The CDR3 DNA follows: TGCGCCAGCAGCCTAGGGGATTTATCTCGGGGTGAGCAGTTCTTC. This rearrangement joins TRBV5-1 to TRBJ2-1, with D perhaps being TRBD1 or TRBD2 (5 bases each). Germline V lookup: CDR1 SGHRS, CDR2 YFSETQ. Deletions cut 4 bases from V and 9 bases from J, with 20 bases between. This CDR3 has 15 amino acids.

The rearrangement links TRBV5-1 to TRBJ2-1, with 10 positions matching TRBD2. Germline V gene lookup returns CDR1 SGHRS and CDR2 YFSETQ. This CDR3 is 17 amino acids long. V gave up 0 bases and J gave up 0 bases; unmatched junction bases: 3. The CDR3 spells CASSLDPSGSSYNEQFF. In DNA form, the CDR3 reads TGCGCCAGCAGCTTGGACCCTAGCGGGAGCTCCTACAATGAGCAGTTCTTC.

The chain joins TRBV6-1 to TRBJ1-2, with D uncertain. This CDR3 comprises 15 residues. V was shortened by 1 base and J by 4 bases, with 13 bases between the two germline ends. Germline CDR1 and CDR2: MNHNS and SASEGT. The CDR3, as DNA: TGTGCCAGCAGTGAAGGGCGGCAGTTAGTCTATGGCTACACCTTC. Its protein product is CASSEGRQLVYGYTF.

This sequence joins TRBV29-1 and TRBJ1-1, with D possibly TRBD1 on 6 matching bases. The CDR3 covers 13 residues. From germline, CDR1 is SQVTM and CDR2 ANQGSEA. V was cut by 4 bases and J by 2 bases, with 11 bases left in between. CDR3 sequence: CSVVGQFNTEAFF. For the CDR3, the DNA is TGCAGCGTTGTTGGACAGTTCAACACTGAAGCTTTCTTT.

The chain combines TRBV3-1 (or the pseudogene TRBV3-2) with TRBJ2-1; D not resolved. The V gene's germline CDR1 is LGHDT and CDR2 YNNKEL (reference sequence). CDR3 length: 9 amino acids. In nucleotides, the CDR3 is TGTGCTTCCCCAGCCGAGCAGTTCTTC. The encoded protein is CASPAEQFF.

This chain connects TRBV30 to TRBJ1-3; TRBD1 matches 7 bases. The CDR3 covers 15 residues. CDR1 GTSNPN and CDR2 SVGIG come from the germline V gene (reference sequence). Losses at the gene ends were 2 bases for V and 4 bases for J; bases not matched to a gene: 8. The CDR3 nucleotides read TGTGCCTGGAGTAGACAGGGATTGCAGGGAAACACCATATATTTT. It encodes CAWSRQGLQGNTIYF.

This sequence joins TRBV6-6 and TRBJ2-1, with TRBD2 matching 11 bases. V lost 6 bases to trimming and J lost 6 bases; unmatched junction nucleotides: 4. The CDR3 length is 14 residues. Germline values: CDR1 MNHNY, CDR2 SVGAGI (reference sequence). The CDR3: CASRGTSGINEQFF. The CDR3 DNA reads TGTGCCAGCAGAGGGACTAGCGGCATCAATGAGCAGTTCTTC.

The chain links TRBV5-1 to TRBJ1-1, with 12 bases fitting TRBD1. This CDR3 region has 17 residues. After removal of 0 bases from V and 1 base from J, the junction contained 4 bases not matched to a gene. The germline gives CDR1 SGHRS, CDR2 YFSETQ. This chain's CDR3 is CASSLVGQGAGNTEAFF. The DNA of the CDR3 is TGCGCCAGCAGCTTGGTGGGACAGGGGGCCGGGAACACTGAAGCTTTCTTT.

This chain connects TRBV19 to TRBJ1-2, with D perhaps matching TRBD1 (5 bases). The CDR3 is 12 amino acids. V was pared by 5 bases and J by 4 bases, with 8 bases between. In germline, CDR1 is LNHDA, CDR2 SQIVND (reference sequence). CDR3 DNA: TGTGCCAGTAGTTTAACAGGCTATGGCTACACCTTC. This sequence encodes CASSLTGYGYTF.

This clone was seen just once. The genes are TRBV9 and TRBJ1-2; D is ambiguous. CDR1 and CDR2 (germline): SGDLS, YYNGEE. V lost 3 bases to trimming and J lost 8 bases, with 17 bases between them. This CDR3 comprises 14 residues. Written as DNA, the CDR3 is TGTGCCAGCAGCGGCCCCCCCCCTATAAAAGGCTACACCTTC. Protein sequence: CASSGPPPIKGYTF. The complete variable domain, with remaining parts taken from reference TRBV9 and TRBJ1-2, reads DSGVTQTPKHLITATGQRVTLRCSPRSGDLSVYWYQQSLDQGLQFLIQYYNGEERAKGNILERFSAQQFPDLHSELNLSSLELGDSALYFCASSGPPPIKGYTFGSGTRLTVV.

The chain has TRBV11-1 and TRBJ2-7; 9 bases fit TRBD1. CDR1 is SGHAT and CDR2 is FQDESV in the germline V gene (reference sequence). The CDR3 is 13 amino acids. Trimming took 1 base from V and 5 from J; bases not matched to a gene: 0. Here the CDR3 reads CASSLGTGDEQYF. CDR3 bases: TGTGCCAGCAGCTTAGGGACAGGGGACGAGCAGTACTTC.